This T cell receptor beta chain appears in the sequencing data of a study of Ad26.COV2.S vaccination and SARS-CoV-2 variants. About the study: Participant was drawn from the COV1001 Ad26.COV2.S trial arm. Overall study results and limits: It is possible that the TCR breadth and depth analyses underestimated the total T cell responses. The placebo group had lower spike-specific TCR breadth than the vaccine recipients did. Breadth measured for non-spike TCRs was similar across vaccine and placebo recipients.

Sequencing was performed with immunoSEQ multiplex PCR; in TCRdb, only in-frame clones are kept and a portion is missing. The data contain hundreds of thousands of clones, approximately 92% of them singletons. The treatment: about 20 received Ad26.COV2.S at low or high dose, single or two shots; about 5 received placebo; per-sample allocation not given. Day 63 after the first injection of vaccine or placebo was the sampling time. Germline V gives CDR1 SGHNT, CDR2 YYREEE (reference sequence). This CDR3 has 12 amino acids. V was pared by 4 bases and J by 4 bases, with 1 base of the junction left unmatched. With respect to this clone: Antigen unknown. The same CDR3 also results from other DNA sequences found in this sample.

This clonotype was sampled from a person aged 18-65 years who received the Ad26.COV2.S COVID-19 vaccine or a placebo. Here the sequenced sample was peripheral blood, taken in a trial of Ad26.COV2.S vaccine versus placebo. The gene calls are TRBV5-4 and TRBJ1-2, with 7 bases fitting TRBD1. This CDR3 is CASSRDSYGYTF. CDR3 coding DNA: TGTGCCAGCAGCCGGGACAGCTATGGCTACACCTTC.